Listed here are 16 T cell receptor beta chains from one sample, sequenced in a study of cytomegalovirus exposure and HLA in healthy donors (TCRdb year 2017). Preparation of the library involved the immunoSEQ multiplex PCR assay. The multiplex PCR relied on a mix of 60 forward primers for TCR Vbeta segments and 13 reverse primers for TCR Jbeta segments. Imported from immuneACCESS, the table was reduced by TCRdb to in-frame sequences with V and J called. These copies leave out some clones; in studies compared against another copy, an unresolved V gene accounts for under half, and the cause of the remainder is not known. In all, the sample holds under 200,000 clones, and 75% to 90% of those were seen once. 1.9% of the sample is held by the ten biggest clonotypes. Sequenced sample: PBMCs. The receptors come from a human donor in good health.

In this sample, this clone turned up many times. The chain recombines TRBV5-4 with TRBJ1-1, with D perhaps matching TRBD1 (5 bases). This CDR3 region has 13 residues. CDR1 is SGHNT, CDR2 YYREEE, per germline (reference sequence). Trimming pared 3 bases from V and 4 bases from J, leaving 10 bases between. The CDR3 nucleotides are TGTGCCAGCAGCTGGGACGGGGGCACTGAAGCTTTCTTT. Translation: CASSWDGGTEAFF.

The chain couples TRBV19 to TRBJ1-1; 9 bases line up with TRBD1. Germline V CDR1 and CDR2: LNHDA, SQIVND (reference sequence). This CDR3 spans 16 amino acids. The trim removed 5 bases at V and 0 bases at J, leaving 7 bases unmatched. The CDR3 spells CASSAQGAIMNTEAFF. The CDR3 coding sequence is TGTGCCAGTAGTGCACAGGGGGCAATAATGAACACTGAAGCTTTCTTT.

The V gene is TRBV6-5, the J gene TRBJ2-7; TRBD1 matches 8 bases. The germline V gene has CDR1 MNHEY and CDR2 SVGAGI. After removal of 5 bases from V and 6 bases from J, the junction contained 9 bases not matched to a gene. The length of the CDR3 is 14 residues. The CDR3 sequence: CASSHRTGTAEQYF. CDR3 nucleotides: TGTGCCAGCAGTCACAGGACAGGGACGGCCGAGCAGTACTTC.

V and J are TRBV7-9 and TRBJ2-1; tentative D call: TRBD2 (6 bases). The CDR3 extends over 12 amino acids. V gave up 3 bases and J gave up 10 bases, with 10 bases separating them. Germline V CDR1 and CDR2: SEHNR, FQNEAQ (reference sequence). The DNA for the CDR3 is TGTGCCAGCAGCTTGACGGCGGGGGAGCAGTTCTTC. Protein: CASSLTAGEQFF. The full variable domain, in which reference TRBV7-9 and TRBJ2-1 provide the parts outside the CDR3, is DTGVSQNPRHKITKRGQNVTFRCDPISEHNRLYWYRQTLGQGPEFLTYFQNEAQLEKSRLLSDRFSAERPKGSFSTLEIQRTEQGDSAMYLCASSLTAGEQFFGPGTRLTVL.

This clone was detected a few times. V is TRBV6-5 and J is TRBJ1-2; 8 bases map to TRBD1. Germline CDR1 and CDR2: MNHEY and SVGAGI. The CDR3 has 13 amino acids. V shed 6 bases, J shed 7 bases, and the junction held 7 bases outside the gene matches. In nucleotides, the CDR3 is TGTGCCAGCAGCAACAGGGGGGGAGGTGGCTACACCTTC. Translation: CASSNRGGGGYTF.

This chain uses TRBV6-5 with TRBJ2-5, with a weak D call TRBD2 (6 bases). Germline values: CDR1 MNHEY, CDR2 SVGAGI. Trimming stripped 0 bases from V and 2 bases from J, with 13 bases between. The CDR3 runs to 16 residues. The CDR3 reads CASSYSILAGQETQYF. The CDR3 DNA is TGTGCCAGCAGTTACTCGATTTTGGCGGGGCAAGAGACCCAGTACTTC.

This clone has just one count. This chain uses TRBV5-1 with TRBJ1-4, with 10 bases aligning to TRBD1. Unmatched junction bases numbered 7, after V lost 3 bases and J lost 17 bases. The CDR3 sequence is 12 residues long. CDR1 is SGHRS and CDR2 is YFSETQ in the germline V gene. CDR3 sequence: CASSYDRGQSFF. The CDR3 DNA reads TGCGCCAGCAGCTACGACAGGGGGCAGTCATTTTTT.

This chain joins TRBV5-4 and TRBJ1-6, with 7 bases lining up with TRBD1. CDR1 is SGHNT and CDR2 is YYREEE in the germline V gene (reference sequence). V shed 4 bases, J shed 2 bases, and the junction held 9 bases outside the gene matches. This CDR3 is 17 amino acids long. CDR3 bases: TGTGCCAGCAGCGCTGCCGGGACAGACACCTATAATTCACCCCTCCACTTT. Protein: CASSAAGTDTYNSPLHF.

The chain employs TRBV5-1 and TRBJ2-5; possibly TRBD2 for D (5 bases). The length of the CDR3 is 14 residues. In germline, CDR1 is SGHRS, CDR2 YFSETQ. The V end was cut by 0 bases, the J end by 2 bases, with 8 bases between. The CDR3 DNA follows: TGCGCCAGCAGCTTGGTAACGGGGCAAGAGACCCAGTACTTC. Its translation is CASSLVTGQETQYF.

J is TRBJ2-3 and V is TRBV6-1, with a weak D call TRBD2 (5 bases). Trimming stripped 6 bases from V and 0 bases from J, with 7 bases between. CDR3 length: 13 residues. Per the germline V gene, CDR1 is MNHNS and CDR2 is SASEGT. CDR3 DNA sequence: TGTGCCAGCAGCAGGACTAGCACAGATACGCAGTATTTT. This sequence encodes CASSRTSTDTQYF.

This clone was observed a handful of times. CDR3 bases: TGTGCCAGTAGTATAGAACTCCCGGGACAGGGGCCACTCCCATATGGCTACACCTTC. Amino acids: CASSIELPGQGPLPYGYTF. The V gene is TRBV19, the J gene TRBJ1-2; 10 bases match TRBD1. V shed 0 bases, J shed 5 bases, and the junction held 15 bases outside the gene matches. The CDR3 length is 19 residues. Germline assignment: CDR1 LNHDA and CDR2 SQIVND (reference sequence).

The gene calls are TRBV5-4 and TRBJ2-5; D is possibly TRBD1 (5 bases). The germline V and J ends were trimmed by 4 bases and 1 base, with 14 bases remaining between them. CDR1 is SGHNT, CDR2 YYREEE, per germline (reference sequence). This CDR3 contains 15 residues. The CDR3: CASSMQGSLQETQYF. The CDR3 DNA reads TGTGCCAGCAGCATGCAGGGTTCCCTCCAAGAGACCCAGTACTTC.

The chain combines TRBV15 with TRBJ1-2, with D possibly matching TRBD1 (5 bases). This CDR3 spans 15 amino acids. Germline V lookup: CDR1 LNHNV, CDR2 YYDKDF (reference sequence). Trimming pared 0 bases from V and 3 bases from J, leaving 11 bases between. CDR3 amino acids: CATSRERGSYYGYTF. The DNA of the CDR3 is TGTGCCACCAGCAGAGAAAGGGGCTCCTACTATGGCTACACCTTC.

This rearrangement joins TRBV7-9 to TRBJ1-6; D is unclear. The V and J ends lost 3 bases and 0 bases respectively, with 9 bases between them. Germline assignment: CDR1 SEHNR and CDR2 FQNEAQ (reference sequence). The CDR3 has 16 amino acids. The CDR3: CASSLLLSSYNSPLHF. The CDR3 DNA reads as TGTGCCAGCAGCTTGTTGCTCAGCTCCTATAATTCACCCCTCCACTTT.

The chain carries TRBV29-1 and TRBJ2-7; 11 bases agree with TRBD2. CDR3 length: 12 residues. Trimming cost V 7 bases and J 10 bases; bases outside gene matches: 9. Germline lookup yields CDR1 SQVTM and CDR2 ANQGSEA. CDR3 residues: CSATSGTSGQYF. CDR3 sequence (DNA): TGCAGCGCAACATCCGGGACTAGCGGCCAGTACTTC.

The CDR3 loop reads CASSEWDRWTGNTIYF. CDR3 bases: TGTGCCAGCAGTGAATGGGACAGATGGACTGGAAACACCATATATTTT. This rearrangement joins TRBV25-1 to TRBJ1-3; 7 bases agree with TRBD1. Germline V CDR1 and CDR2: MGHDK, SYGVNS. The CDR3 contains 16 residues. V trimming: 1 base; J trimming: 2 bases; junction bases outside the gene matches: 5.